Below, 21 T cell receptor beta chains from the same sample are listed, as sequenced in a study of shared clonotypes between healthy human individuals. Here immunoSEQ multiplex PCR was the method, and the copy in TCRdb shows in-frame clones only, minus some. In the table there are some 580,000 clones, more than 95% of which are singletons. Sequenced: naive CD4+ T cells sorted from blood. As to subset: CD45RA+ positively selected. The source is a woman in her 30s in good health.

The CDR3 DNA is TGTGCCAGCAGTGAGCAAGGGACCGGCTACACCTTC. Translation: CASSEQGTGYTF. The rearrangement uses TRBV6-1 and TRBJ1-2, with D tentatively TRBD1 (5 bases). Germline-derived CDR1 and CDR2 are MNHNS and SASEGT. There are 12 residues in the CDR3. The ends were cut back, 3 bases at V and 8 bases at J, with 10 bases in the middle.

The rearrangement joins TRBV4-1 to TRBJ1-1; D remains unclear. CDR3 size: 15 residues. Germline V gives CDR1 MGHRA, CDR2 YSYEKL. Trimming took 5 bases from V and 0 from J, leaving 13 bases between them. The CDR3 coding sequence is TGCGCCAGCAGCTTTCGGACGGTCATGAACACTGAAGCTTTCTTT. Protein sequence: CASSFRTVMNTEAFF.

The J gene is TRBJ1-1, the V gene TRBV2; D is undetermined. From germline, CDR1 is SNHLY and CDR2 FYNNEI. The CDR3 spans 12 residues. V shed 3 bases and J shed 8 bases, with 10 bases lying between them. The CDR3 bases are TGTGCCAGCAGTGATTTGGAGACGGAAGCTTTCTTT. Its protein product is CASSDLETEAFF. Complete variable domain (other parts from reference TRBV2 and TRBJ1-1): EPEVTQTPSHQVTQMGQEVILRCVPISNHLYFYWYRQILGQKVEFLVSFYNNEISEKSEIFDDQFSVERPDGSNFTLKIRSTKLEDSAMYFCASSDLETEAFFGQGTRLTVV.

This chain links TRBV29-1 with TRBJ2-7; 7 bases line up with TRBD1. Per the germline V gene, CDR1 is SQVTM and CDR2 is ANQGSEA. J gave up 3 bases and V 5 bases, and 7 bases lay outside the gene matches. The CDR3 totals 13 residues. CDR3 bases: TGCAGCGTTACCCCGGGACAGAACTACGAGCAGTACTTC. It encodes CSVTPGQNYEQYF.

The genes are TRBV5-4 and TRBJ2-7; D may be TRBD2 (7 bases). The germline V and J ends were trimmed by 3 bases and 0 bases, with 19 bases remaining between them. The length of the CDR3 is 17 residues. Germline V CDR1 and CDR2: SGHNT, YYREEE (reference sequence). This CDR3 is CASSSQGFGRSSYEQYF. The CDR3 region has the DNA TGTGCCAGCAGCTCCCAGGGGTTCGGGAGGAGCTCCTACGAGCAGTACTTC.

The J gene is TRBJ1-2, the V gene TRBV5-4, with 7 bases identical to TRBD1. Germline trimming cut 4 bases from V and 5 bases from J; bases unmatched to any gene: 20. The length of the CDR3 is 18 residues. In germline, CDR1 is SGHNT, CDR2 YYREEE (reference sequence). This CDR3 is CASSGSGTASLDLYGYTF. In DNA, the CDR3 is TGTGCCAGCAGCGGCTCCGGGACAGCATCCTTAGATTTATATGGCTACACCTTC.

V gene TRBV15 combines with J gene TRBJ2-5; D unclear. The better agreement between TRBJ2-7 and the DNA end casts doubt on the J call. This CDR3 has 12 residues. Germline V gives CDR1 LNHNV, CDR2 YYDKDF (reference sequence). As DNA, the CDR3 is TGTGCCACCAGCAAATACCCCTACGAGCAGTACTTC. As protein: CATSKYPYEQYF.

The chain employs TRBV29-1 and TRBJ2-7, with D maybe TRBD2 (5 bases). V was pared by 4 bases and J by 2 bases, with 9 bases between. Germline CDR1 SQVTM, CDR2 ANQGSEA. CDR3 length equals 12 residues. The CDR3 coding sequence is TGCAGCGTTGGAAGCGGAACCTACGAGCAGTACTTC. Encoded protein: CSVGSGTYEQYF.

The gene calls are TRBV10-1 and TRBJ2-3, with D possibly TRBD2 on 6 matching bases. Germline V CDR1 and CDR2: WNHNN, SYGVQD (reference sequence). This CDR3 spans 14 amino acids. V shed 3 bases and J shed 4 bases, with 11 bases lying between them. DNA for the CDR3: TGCGCCAGCAGTGACTCCGGACTACCAGATACGCAGTATTTT. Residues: CASSDSGLPDTQYF.

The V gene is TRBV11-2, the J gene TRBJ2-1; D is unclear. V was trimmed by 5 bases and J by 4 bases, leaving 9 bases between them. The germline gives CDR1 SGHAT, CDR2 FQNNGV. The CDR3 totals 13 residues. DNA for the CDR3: TGTGCCAGCAGCGACGGACGTTACAATGAGCAGTTCTTC. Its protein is CASSDGRYNEQFF.

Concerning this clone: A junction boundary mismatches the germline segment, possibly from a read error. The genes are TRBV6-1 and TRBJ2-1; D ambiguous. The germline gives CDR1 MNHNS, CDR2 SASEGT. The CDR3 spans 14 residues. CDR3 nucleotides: TGTGCAAGCAAGGGCAAAAGCTCCTACAATGAGCAGTTCTTC. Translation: CASKGKSSYNEQFF.

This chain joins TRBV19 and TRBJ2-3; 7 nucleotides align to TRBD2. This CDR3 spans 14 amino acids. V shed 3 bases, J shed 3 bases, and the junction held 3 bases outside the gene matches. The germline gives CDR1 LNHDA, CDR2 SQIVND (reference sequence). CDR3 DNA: TGTGCCAGTAGTATTGGGAGGGAGACAGATACGCAGTATTTT. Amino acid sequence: CASSIGRETDTQYF. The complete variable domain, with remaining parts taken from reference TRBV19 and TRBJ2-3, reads DGGITQSPKYLFRKEGQNVTLSCEQNLNHDAMYWYRQDPGQGLRLIYYSQIVNDFQKGDIAEGYSVSREKKESFPLTVTSAQKNPTAFYLCASSIGRETDTQYFGPGTRLTVL.

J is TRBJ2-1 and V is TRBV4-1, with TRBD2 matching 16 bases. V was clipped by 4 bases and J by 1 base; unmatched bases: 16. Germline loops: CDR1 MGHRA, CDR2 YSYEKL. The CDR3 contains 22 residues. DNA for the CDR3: TGCGCCAGCAGCCCCCACCTGGGGGGACTAGCGGGAGGGCTAGGGTCCTACAATGAGCAGTTCTTC. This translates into CASSPHLGGLAGGLGSYNEQFF.

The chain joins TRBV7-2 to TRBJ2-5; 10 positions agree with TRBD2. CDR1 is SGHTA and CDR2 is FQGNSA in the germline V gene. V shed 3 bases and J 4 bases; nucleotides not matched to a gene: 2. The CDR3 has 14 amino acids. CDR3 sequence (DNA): TGTGCCAGCAGCTTTTTAGCGGGAGGAGAGACCCAGTACTTC. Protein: CASSFLAGGETQYF.

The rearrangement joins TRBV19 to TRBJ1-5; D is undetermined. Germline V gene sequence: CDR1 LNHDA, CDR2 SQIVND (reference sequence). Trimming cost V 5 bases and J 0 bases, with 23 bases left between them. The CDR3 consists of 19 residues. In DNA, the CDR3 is TGTGCCAGTAGTTACTATCCTTCCCCGCCTCCTTATAGCAATCAGCCCCAGCATTTT. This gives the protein CASSYYPSPPPYSNQPQHF.

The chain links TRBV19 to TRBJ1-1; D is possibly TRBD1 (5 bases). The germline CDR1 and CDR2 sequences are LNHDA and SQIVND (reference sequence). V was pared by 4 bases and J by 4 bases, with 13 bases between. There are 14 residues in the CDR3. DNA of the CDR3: TGTGCCAGTAGTAGGCTTGACGGGACCACTGAAGCTTTCTTT. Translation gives CASSRLDGTTEAFF.

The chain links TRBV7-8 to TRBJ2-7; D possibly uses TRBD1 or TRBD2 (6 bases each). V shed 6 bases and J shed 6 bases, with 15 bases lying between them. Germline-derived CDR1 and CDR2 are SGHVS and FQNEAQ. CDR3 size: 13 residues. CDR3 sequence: CASSRGGRPEQYF. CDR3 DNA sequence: TGTGCCAGCAGTCGTGGGGGGCGCCCCGAGCAGTACTTC.

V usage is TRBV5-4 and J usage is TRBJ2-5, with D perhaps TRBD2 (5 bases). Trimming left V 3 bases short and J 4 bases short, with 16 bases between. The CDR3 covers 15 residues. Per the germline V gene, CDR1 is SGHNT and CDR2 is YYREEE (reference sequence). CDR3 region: CASSSVDSLRETQYF. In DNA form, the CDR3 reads TGTGCCAGCAGCTCGGTGGACTCTTTGCGAGAGACCCAGTACTTC.

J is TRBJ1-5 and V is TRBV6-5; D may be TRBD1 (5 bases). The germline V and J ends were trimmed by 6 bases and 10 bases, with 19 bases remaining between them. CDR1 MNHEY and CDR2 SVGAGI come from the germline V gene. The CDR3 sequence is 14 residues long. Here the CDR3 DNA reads TGTGCCAGCAGATCTGGGACGGACCCTGGTCCCCAGCATTTT. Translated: CASRSGTDPGPQHF.

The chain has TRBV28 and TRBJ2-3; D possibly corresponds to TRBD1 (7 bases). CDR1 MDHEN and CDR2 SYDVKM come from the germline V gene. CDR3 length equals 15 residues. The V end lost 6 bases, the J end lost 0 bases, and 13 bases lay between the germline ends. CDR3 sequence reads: CASSQGGASTDTQYF. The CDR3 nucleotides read TGTGCCAGCAGCCAGGGGGGCGCTAGCACAGATACGCAGTATTTT.

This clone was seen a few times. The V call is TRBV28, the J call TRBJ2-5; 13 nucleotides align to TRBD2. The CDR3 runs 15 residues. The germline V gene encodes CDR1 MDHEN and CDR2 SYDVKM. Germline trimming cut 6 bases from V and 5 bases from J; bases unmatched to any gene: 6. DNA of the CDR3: TGTGCCAGCAGCCGAGGACTAGCGGGAGTTGAGACCCAGTACTTC. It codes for CASSRGLAGVETQYF. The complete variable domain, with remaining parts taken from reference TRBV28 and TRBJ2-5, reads DVKVTQSSRYLVKRTGEKVFLECVQDMDHENMFWYRQDPGLGLRLIYFSYDVKMKEKGDIPEGYSVSREKKERFSLILESASTNQTSMYLCASSRGLAGVETQYFGPGTRLLVL.